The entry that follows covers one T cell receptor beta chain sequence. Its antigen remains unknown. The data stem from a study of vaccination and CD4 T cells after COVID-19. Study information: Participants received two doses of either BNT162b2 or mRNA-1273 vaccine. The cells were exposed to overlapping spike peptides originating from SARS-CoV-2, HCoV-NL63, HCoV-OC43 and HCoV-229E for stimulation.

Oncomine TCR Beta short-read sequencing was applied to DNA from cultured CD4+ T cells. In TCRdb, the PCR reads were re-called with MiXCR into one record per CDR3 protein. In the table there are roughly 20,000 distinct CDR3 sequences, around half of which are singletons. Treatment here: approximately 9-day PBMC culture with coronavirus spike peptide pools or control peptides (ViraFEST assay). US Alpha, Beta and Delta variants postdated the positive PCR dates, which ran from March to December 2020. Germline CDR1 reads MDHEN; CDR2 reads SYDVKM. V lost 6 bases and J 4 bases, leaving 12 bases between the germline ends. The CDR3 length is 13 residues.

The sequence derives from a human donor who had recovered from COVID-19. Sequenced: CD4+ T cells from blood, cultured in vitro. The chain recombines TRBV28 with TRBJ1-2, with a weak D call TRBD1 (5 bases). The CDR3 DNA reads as TGTGCCAGCAGACCGGACACCTCCTATGGCTACACCTTC. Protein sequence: CASRPDTSYGYTF.